These 4 T cell receptor beta chains were sequenced from one sample in a study of CD8 T cells in ankylosing spondylitis. TCRdb reanalysed the 5' RACE reads using MiXCR and keeps one entry per CDR3 protein. This sample has 180,000 or so distinct CDR3 sequences, with roughly 10% found just once. Sequenced sample: blood, either unsorted or a sorted T cell fraction (not recorded which). All receptors derive from a male donor with ankylosing spondylitis or in good health (not recorded which).

At least ten counts were recorded for this clonotype. V is TRBV29-1 and J is TRBJ2-2, with D unresolved. The CDR3 loop spans 15 amino acids. The ends were cut back, 1 base at V and 0 bases at J, with 9 bases in the middle. CDR1 is SQVTM and CDR2 is ANQGSEA in the germline V gene. CDR3 amino acids: CSVEVRGSNTGELFF. In DNA, the CDR3 is TGCAGCGTTGAAGTTCGCGGTTCGAACACCGGGGAGCTGTTTTTT.

The genes are TRBV6-5 and TRBJ2-4; 8 bases agree with TRBD1. CDR1 and CDR2 (germline): MNHEY, SVGAGI. J lost 7 bases, V lost 2 bases, and 1 base had no gene match. This CDR3 has 13 amino acids. The CDR3 region is CASSYGQGNIQYF. The CDR3 DNA reads as TGTGCCAGCAGTTACGGACAGGGTAACATTCAGTACTTC.

There are a few counts of this clonotype. The J gene is TRBJ2-1, the V gene TRBV7-9, with D uncertain. CDR1 is SEHNR and CDR2 is FQNEAQ in the germline V gene (reference sequence). Trimming pared 6 bases from V and 11 bases from J, leaving 14 bases between. The CDR3 is made up of 12 amino acids. The DNA of the CDR3 is TGTGCCAGCAGACCAGAGGACGCTAAGCAGTTCTTC. Protein: CASRPEDAKQFF. The variable domain in full, completed from reference TRBV7-9 and TRBJ2-1, reads DTGVSQNPRHKITKRGQNVTFRCDPISEHNRLYWYRQTLGQGPEFLTYFQNEAQLEKSRLLSDRFSAERPKGSFSTLEIQRTEQGDSAMYLCASRPEDAKQFFGPGTRLTVL.

This clonotype was recorded at least ten times. The gene calls are TRBV5-1 and TRBJ2-4, with 15 bases fitting TRBD2. The length of the CDR3 is 15 residues. Germline V gene data show CDR1 as SGHRS and CDR2 as YFSETQ. V dropped 4 bases and J dropped 9; count of bases not matched to a gene: 5. This CDR3 reads CASSGGLAGGGIQYF. CDR3 coding DNA: TGCGCCAGCAGCGGGGGACTAGCGGGAGGCGGCATTCAGTACTTC.